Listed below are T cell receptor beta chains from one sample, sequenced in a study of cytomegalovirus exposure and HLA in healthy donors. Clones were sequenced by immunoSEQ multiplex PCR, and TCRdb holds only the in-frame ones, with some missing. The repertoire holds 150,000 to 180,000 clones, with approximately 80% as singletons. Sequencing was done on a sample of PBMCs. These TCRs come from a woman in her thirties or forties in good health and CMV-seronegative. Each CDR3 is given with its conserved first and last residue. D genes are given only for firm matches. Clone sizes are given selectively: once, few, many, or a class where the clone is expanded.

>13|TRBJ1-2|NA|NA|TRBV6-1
CASSRVGAVGYTF
TGTGCCAGCAGCAGGGTCGGAGCTGTTGGCTACACCTTC
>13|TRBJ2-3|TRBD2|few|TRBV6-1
CASSVRGGDTQYF
TGTGCCAGCAGTGTCCGGGGGGGAGATACGCAGTATTTT
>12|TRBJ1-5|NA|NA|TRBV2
CASSVVYQPQHF
TGTGCCAGCAGTGTCGTATATCAGCCCCAGCATTTT
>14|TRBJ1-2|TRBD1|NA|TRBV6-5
CASSLSDRDYGYTF
TGTGCCAGCAGCCTCTCGGACAGGGACTATGGCTACACCTTC
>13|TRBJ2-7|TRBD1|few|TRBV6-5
CASTTTGGVKQYF
TGTGCCAGCACGACAACAGGGGGCGTCAAGCAGTACTTC
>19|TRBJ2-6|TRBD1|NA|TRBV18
CASSPTWTGGISGANVLTF
TGTGCCAGCTCACCGACTTGGACAGGGGGAATCTCTGGGGCCAACGTCCTGACTTTC
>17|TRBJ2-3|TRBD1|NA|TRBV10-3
CAISDRTGTGSTDTQYF
TGTGCCATCAGTGACCGAACCGGGACAGGGAGCACAGATACGCAGTATTTT
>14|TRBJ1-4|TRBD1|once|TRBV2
CASRRGTGNEKLFF
TGTGCCAGCAGGAGGGGGACAGGGAATGAAAAACTGTTTTTT
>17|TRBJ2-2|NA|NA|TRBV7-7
CASSWGTGKPNTGELFF
TGTGCTAGCAGCTGGGGTACAGGGAAACCGAACACCGGGGAGCTGTTTTTT
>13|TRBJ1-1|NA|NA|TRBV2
CASAEQMNTEAFF
TGTGCCAGCGCCGAACAGATGAACACTGAAGCTTTCTTT
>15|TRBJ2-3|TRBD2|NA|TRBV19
CASTLAGGSTDTQYF
TGTGCCAGTACCCTAGCGGGGGGAAGCACAGATACGCAGTATTTT
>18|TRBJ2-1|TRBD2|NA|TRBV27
CASTARGRNRDYNNEQFF
TGTGCCAGCACCGCCCGGGGGAGGAACCGGGACTACAACAATGAGCAGTTCTTC
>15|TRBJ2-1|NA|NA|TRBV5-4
CASSLPGTSYNEQFF
TGTGCCAGCAGCCTTCCCGGGACTTCCTACAATGAGCAGTTCTTC
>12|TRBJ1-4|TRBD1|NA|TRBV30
CAWSRQGEKLFF
TGTGCCTGGAGCAGACAGGGTGAAAAACTGTTTTTT
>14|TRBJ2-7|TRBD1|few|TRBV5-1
CASSPGQGASKQYF
TGCGCCAGCAGTCCAGGACAGGGGGCAAGTAAGCAGTACTTC
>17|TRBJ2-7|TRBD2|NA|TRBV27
CASSGGLAGNIPSEQYF
TGTGCCAGCAGTGGGGGACTAGCGGGGAATATACCCTCCGAGCAGTACTTC
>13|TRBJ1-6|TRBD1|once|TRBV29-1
CSASDRVDSPLHF
TGCAGCGCCTCGGACAGGGTCGATTCACCCCTCCACTTT
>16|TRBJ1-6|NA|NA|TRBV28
CASTSGAGDYNSPLHF
TGTGCCAGCACATCCGGTGCGGGGGACTATAATTCACCCCTCCACTTT
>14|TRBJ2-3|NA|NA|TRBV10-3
CAIEGGTATDTQYF
TGTGCCATCGAGGGGGGGACCGCCACAGATACGCAGTATTTT
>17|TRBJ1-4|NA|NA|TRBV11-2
CASSPIKGPGSVEKLFF
TGTGCCAGCAGCCCTATCAAGGGGCCAGGGTCGGTTGAAAAACTGTTTTTT
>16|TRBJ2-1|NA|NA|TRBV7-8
CASSLVGTRPSDEQFF
TGTGCCAGCAGCTTAGTAGGGACAAGGCCCTCCGATGAGCAGTTCTTC
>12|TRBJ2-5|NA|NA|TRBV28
CASRRQEETQYF
TGTGCCAGCAGGCGACAGGAAGAGACCCAGTACTTC
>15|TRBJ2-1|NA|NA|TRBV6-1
CASRRPRDSYNEQFF
TGTGCCAGCAGACGGCCGAGGGACTCCTACAATGAGCAGTTCTTC
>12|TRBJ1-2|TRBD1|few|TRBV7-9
CASSLDRGHYTF
TGTGCCAGCAGCTTAGACAGGGGGCATTACACCTTC
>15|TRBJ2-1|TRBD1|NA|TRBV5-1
CASSLQGNDYNEQFF
TGCGCCAGCAGCCTACAGGGGAATGACTACAATGAGCAGTTCTTC
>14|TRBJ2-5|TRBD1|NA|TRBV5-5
CASSTTRGRETQYF
TGTGCCAGCAGCACTACCAGGGGGCGGGAGACCCAGTACTTC
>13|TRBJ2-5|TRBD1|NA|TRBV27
CASTTRQGSTQYF
TGTGCCAGCACCACGAGACAGGGGAGTACCCAGTACTTC
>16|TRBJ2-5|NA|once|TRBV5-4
CASSPPGVRGQETQYF
TGTGCCAGCAGCCCTCCGGGTGTAAGAGGGCAAGAGACCCAGTACTTC
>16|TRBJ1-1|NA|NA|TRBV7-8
CASSLTTGLANTEAFF
TGTGCCAGCAGCTTAACGACTGGGTTGGCGAACACTGAAGCTTTCTTT
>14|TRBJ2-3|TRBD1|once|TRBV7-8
CASSLEDRGYTQYF
TGTGCCAGCAGCTTAGAGGACAGGGGTTATACGCAGTATTTT
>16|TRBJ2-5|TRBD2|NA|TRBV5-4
CASSFPLAGAQETQYF
TGTGCCAGCAGCTTCCCACTAGCGGGGGCCCAAGAGACCCAGTACTTC
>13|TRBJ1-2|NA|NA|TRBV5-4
CASSLRGTYGYTF
TGTGCCAGCAGCTTGAGGGGGACCTATGGCTACACCTTC
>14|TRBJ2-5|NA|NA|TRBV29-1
CSVLPLADQETQYF
TGCAGCGTTTTACCCCTTGCAGACCAAGAGACCCAGTACTTC
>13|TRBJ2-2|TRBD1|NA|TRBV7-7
CASSRTGDGELFF
TGTGCTAGCAGCCGGACAGGGGACGGGGAGCTGTTTTTT
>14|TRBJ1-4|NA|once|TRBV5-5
CASSLGWLNEKLFF
TGTGCCAGCAGCTTGGGTTGGCTTAATGAAAAACTGTTTTTT
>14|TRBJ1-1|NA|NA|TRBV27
CASSPRFTATEAFF
TGTGCCAGCAGTCCCCGGTTCACTGCGACTGAAGCTTTCTTT
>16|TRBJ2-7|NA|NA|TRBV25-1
CASLPTLGLFPYEQYF
TGTGCCAGCCTACCTACTTTGGGGCTCTTCCCCTACGAGCAGTACTTC
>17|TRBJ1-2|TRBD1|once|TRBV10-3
CAISESLRQGSFYGYTF
TGTGCCATCAGTGAGTCGCTCCGACAGGGATCGTTCTATGGCTACACCTTC
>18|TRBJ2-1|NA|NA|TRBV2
CASSALGRQAKGHNEQFF
TGTGCCAGCAGTGCTCTCGGGCGACAGGCGAAGGGACACAATGAGCAGTTCTTC